This TCR beta chain appears in the sequencing data of a study of monozygotic twins with inflammatory bowel disease. TCRdb reprocessed the 5' RACE reads; each CDR3 protein has one entry and no DNA is given. The sample totals over 200,000 distinct CDR3 sequences. Source material: blood. This sequence was found in a human donor with ulcerative colitis or Crohn's disease, or a healthy co-twin of an affected twin (not recorded which).

This CDR3 reads CASSERVSYNSPLHF. This rearrangement joins TRBV2 to TRBJ1-6. The germline V gene encodes CDR1 SNHLY and CDR2 FYNNEI. The CDR3 totals 15 residues.